This T cell receptor (beta chain) was identified in a study of beta chain features in type 1 diabetes. Study observations and caveats: Moderately but significantly shorter TCRB CDR3s were found in Type 1 diabetes patients in all four CD4+ subsets.

Concerning this clone: As yet, its antigen is unknown.

TCRB transcripts that were expressed got sequenced, as all of the isolated RNA had been reverse transcribed. The method was immunoSEQ multiplex PCR; TCRdb's version includes in-frame clones alone and lacks a portion of them. The sample contains about 710,000 clones, over 13% of which appear only once. This clonotype was sampled from a man between 18 and 35 years old with type 1 diabetes. The material sequenced was naive CD4+ T cells from blood.

This CDR3 reads CAWSVRVGGARGYTF. The CDR3 region has the DNA TGTGCCTGGAGTGTACGGGTAGGGGGAGCGCGTGGCTACACCTTC. V and J are TRBV30 and TRBJ1-2; weak D call: TRBD1 (6 bases). CDR3 length: 15 residues. The V gene's germline CDR1 is GTSNPN and CDR2 SVGIG (reference sequence). Trimming cost V 0 bases and J 7 bases, with 18 bases left between them.